These 13 T cell receptor beta chains were all obtained from the same sample, sequenced in a study of beta chain features in type 1 diabetes. The isolated RNA, all of it, was reverse transcribed, so expressed TCRB transcripts were what got sequenced. The repertoire was sequenced with immunoSEQ multiplex PCR; TCRdb's copy has only in-frame clones and lacks some. The sample holds a few hundred thousand clones; 9.5% to 12% are singletons and the top ten take 0.015%. Input material: naive CD4+ T cells from blood. The receptor source for this set is a woman aged 30 to 39 in good health.

This chain joins TRBV2 and TRBJ1-2; 7 bases fit TRBD1. Germline V gene data show CDR1 as SNHLY and CDR2 as FYNNEI. This CDR3 is built from 12 residues. The V gene end was trimmed by 8 bases and the J gene end by 3 bases; junction bases not matched to a gene: 3. Here the CDR3 DNA reads TGTGCCAGCGAGACAGGGTACTATGGCTACACCTTC. It is translated as CASETGYYGYTF.

The chain combines TRBV4-2 with TRBJ1-1; no firm D call. V shed 1 base and J shed 0 bases, with 9 bases lying between them. Germline CDR1 reads LGHNA; CDR2 reads YNFKEQ. This CDR3 comprises 15 residues. CDR3 protein: CASSQVRLMNTEAFF. The CDR3 nucleotides are TGTGCCAGCAGCCAAGTTCGACTTATGAACACTGAAGCTTTCTTT.

This clone was observed a handful of times. The chain uses TRBV30 and TRBJ2-6; a possible D gene is TRBD2 (6 bases). Germline-derived CDR1 and CDR2 are GTSNPN and SVGIG (reference sequence). V was trimmed by 8 bases and J by 0 bases, leaving 8 bases between them. CDR3 length: 13 residues. In DNA form, the CDR3 reads TGTGCCGGGGGACTCTCTGGGGCCAACGTCCTGACTTTC. Amino acid sequence: CAGGLSGANVLTF. Full variable domain (outside the CDR3, taken from reference TRBV30 and TRBJ2-6): SQTIHQWPATLVQPVGSPLSLECTVEGTSNPNLYWYRQAAGRGLQLLFYSVGIGQISSEVPQNLSASRPQDRQFILSSKKLLLSDSGFYLCAGGLSGANVLTFGAGSRLTVL.

The chain has TRBV5-4 and TRBJ1-2, with D possibly TRBD1 on 6 matching bases. Trimming cost V 2 bases and J 4 bases, with 9 bases left between them. The CDR3 loop spans 13 amino acids. Per the germline V gene, CDR1 is SGHNT and CDR2 is YYREEE (reference sequence). This CDR3 reads CASSLQGVYGYTF. For the CDR3, the DNA is TGTGCCAGCAGCTTACAGGGTGTCTATGGCTACACCTTC. Variable domain in full (rest from reference TRBV5-4 and TRBJ1-2): ETGVTQSPTHLIKTRGQQVTLRCSSQSGHNTVSWYQQALGQGPQFIFQYYREEENGRGNFPPRFSGLQFPNYSSELNVNALELDDSALYLCASSLQGVYGYTFGSGTRLTVV.

V gene TRBV7-2 combines with J gene TRBJ2-1, with 9 bases fitting TRBD2. CDR3 length equals 15 residues. The germline gives CDR1 SGHTA, CDR2 FQGNSA. V was pared by 7 bases and J by 15 bases, with 19 bases of the junction left unmatched. For the CDR3, the DNA is TGTGCCAGCACTCTCTTCGGTGGGGGCGGGAGGGCAATGTTCTTC. This codes for CASTLFGGGGRAMFF.

Only a few counts were recorded for this clone. CDR3 amino acids: CASSLAHLVEDEQYF. Here the CDR3 DNA reads TGTGCCAGCAGCTTAGCGCATCTAGTTGAGGACGAGCAGTACTTC. The gene calls are TRBV7-2 and TRBJ2-7, with no clear D. V lost 0 bases and J lost 5, with 14 bases in between. This CDR3 is 15 amino acids long. The germline V gene has CDR1 SGHTA and CDR2 FQGNSA.

In its sample, this clone was seen a few times. The V call is TRBV5-4, the J call TRBJ2-7, with D possibly matching TRBD2 (6 bases). Germline assignment: CDR1 SGHNT and CDR2 YYREEE (reference sequence). This CDR3 comprises 17 residues. V was cut by 5 bases and J by 6 bases, with 27 bases left in between. The CDR3 DNA reads as TGTGCCAGCAGACCCGACTTAGGAGGCGGGCGGGGCTCCGAGCAGTACTTC. It specifies CASRPDLGGGRGSEQYF.

The V and J genes are TRBV19 and TRBJ2-7, with 8 nucleotides matching TRBD2. With 5 bases clipped from V and 2 bases from J, the junction kept 5 bases outside the gene matches. CDR1 LNHDA and CDR2 SQIVND come from the germline V gene (reference sequence). This CDR3 is 14 amino acids long. The CDR3 sequence is CASSGQAGAYEQYF. The DNA for the CDR3 is TGTGCCAGTAGTGGACAAGCGGGGGCCTACGAGCAGTACTTC. Complete variable domain (other parts from reference TRBV19 and TRBJ2-7): DGGITQSPKYLFRKEGQNVTLSCEQNLNHDAMYWYRQDPGQGLRLIYYSQIVNDFQKGDIAEGYSVSREKKESFPLTVTSAQKNPTAFYLCASSGQAGAYEQYFGPGTRLTVT.

The chain couples TRBV7-8 to TRBJ2-2; no clear D gene. Germline V gene lookup returns CDR1 SGHVS and CDR2 FQNEAQ. V was clipped by 0 bases and J by 4 bases, with 9 bases between them. The CDR3 sequence is 15 residues long. In DNA form, the CDR3 reads TGTGCCAGCAGCTTAGCGATCGGTTTCACCGGGGAGCTGTTTTTT. It codes for CASSLAIGFTGELFF.

The chain couples TRBV11-2 to TRBJ2-5; 7 bases map to TRBD2. V lost 5 bases, J lost 3 bases, and 9 bases stayed unmatched. The CDR3 length is 15 residues. Per the germline V gene, CDR1 is SGHAT and CDR2 is FQNNGV. The CDR3 DNA is TGTGCCAGCAGCAAAAAGGGGACTACCAAAGAGACCCAGTACTTC. This sequence encodes CASSKKGTTKETQYF.

The chain employs TRBV11-3 and TRBJ2-3; the match to TRBD2 covers 10 bases. Germline V lookup: CDR1 SGHNT, CDR2 YENEEA. With 1 base clipped from V and 3 bases from J, the junction kept 4 bases outside the gene matches. The CDR3 runs to 16 residues. Here the CDR3 reads CASSLGSSGRTDTQYF. The DNA for the CDR3 is TGTGCCAGCAGCTTAGGATCTAGCGGGAGAACAGATACGCAGTATTTT.

The chain employs TRBV28 and TRBJ2-1; 11 bases fit TRBD2. CDR1 is MDHEN and CDR2 is SYDVKM in the germline V gene. The CDR3 sequence is 15 residues long. After removal of 2 bases from V and 7 bases from J, the junction contained 4 bases not matched to a gene. CDR3 in DNA: TGTGCCAGCAGTTTAGGGACTAGCGGCCGGAATGAGCAGTTCTTC. Encoded protein: CASSLGTSGRNEQFF.

The chain is built from TRBV25-1 and TRBJ2-3; D gene uncertain. The germline CDR1 and CDR2 sequences are MGHDK and SYGVNS. With 4 bases removed from V and 2 bases from J, the gap between germline ends came to 7 bases. The CDR3 runs to 13 residues. CDR3 nucleotide sequence: TGTGCCAGCAGTGCCCAGGACACAGATACGCAGTATTTT. Amino acid sequence: CASSAQDTDTQYF. Full variable domain (missing parts from reference TRBV25-1 and TRBJ2-3): EADIYQTPRYLVIGTGKKITLECSQTMGHDKMYWYQQDPGMELHLIHYSYGVNSTEKGDLSSESTVSRIRTEHFPLTLESARPSHTSQYLCASSAQDTDTQYFGPGTRLTVL.